Listed below are T cell receptor beta chains from one sample, sequenced in a study of cytomegalovirus exposure and HLA in healthy donors. Data came from immunoSEQ multiplex PCR; TCRdb stores just in-frame clones and leaves some out. The sample comprises around 200,000 clones, 70% to 80% of which are singletons, and roughly 3.5% rests with the top ten. The sequencing sample was made of PBMCs. The receptor set was obtained from a woman aged 60-75 years in good health and CMV-seropositive. Both conserved end residues are part of each CDR3. A D gene is named only where the DNA matches it firmly. Clone sizes are given selectively: once, few, many, or a class where the clone is expanded.

clone_size,v_call,j_call,d_call,cdr3_aa,cdr3_nt
once,TRBV4-1,TRBJ2-5,TRBD1,CASSSRQDRPEETQYF,TGCGCCAGCAGCTCCCGGCAGGACAGGCCGGAGGAGACCCAGTACTTC
NA,TRBV2,TRBJ1-4,TRBD1,CASTGTGGVKKLFF,TGTGCCAGCACCGGGACAGGAGGGGTTAAAAAACTGTTTTTT
NA,TRBV19,TRBJ2-1,TRBD2,CASSIDLAGTSGRIHEQFF,TGTGCCAGTAGTATAGATCTTGCAGGGACTAGCGGGAGGATACATGAGCAGTTCTTC
NA,TRBV30,TRBJ2-5,NA,CASSGHQETQYF,TGTGCCTCTTCTGGGCACCAAGAGACCCAGTACTTC
NA,TRBV6-5,TRBJ1-1,TRBD1,CASSRRLGTDGSAFF,TGTGCCAGCAGTAGGCGCCTTGGGACAGATGGTTCAGCTTTCTTT
NA,TRBV28,TRBJ2-7,TRBD2,CASSFPSGGYEQYF,TGTGCCAGCAGTTTTCCTAGCGGCGGCTACGAGCAGTACTTC
NA,TRBV27,TRBJ2-7,TRBD2,CASSFSSGRAYEQYF,TGTGCCAGCAGTTTTTCTAGCGGGAGGGCCTACGAGCAGTACTTC
NA,TRBV15,TRBJ2-4,NA,CATSREKPKNSQYF,TGTGCCACCAGCAGAGAAAAGCCAAAAAACAGTCAGTACTTC
NA,TRBV6-1,TRBJ2-3,TRBD2,CASRTSGTDTQYF,TGTGCCAGCAGGACTAGCGGGACAGATACGCAGTATTTT
NA,TRBV18,TRBJ2-2,TRBD1,CASSLGQGYTGELFF,TGTGCCAGCTCTCTTGGACAGGGGTACACCGGGGAGCTGTTTTTT
NA,TRBV27,TRBJ2-2,TRBD2,CASSFTRLAAQRGTGELFF,TGTGCCAGCAGTTTCACCCGTCTAGCGGCCCAGAGAGGGACCGGGGAGCTGTTTTTT
NA,TRBV6-6,TRBJ2-1,NA,CASIRGAGNEQFF,TGTGCCAGCATCCGGGGGGCAGGCAATGAGCAGTTCTTC
few,TRBV4-1,TRBJ1-2,NA,CASSQEPGESGYTF,TGCGCCAGCAGCCAAGAGCCAGGGGAGTCTGGCTACACCTTC
once,TRBV11-1,TRBJ1-2,NA,CASSLMGAYGYTF,TGTGCCAGCAGCTTGATGGGAGCCTATGGCTACACCTTC
NA,TRBV11-1,TRBJ1-2,NA,CASSSRQEHYGYTF,TGTGCCAGCAGCTCTAGACAGGAACACTATGGCTACACCTTC
NA,TRBV11-2,TRBJ2-7,NA,CASSLEENGSYEQYF,TGTGCCAGCAGCTTAGAAGAGAACGGCTCCTACGAGCAGTACTTC
NA,TRBV10-3,TRBJ1-3,TRBD1,CANGQGIGNTIYF,TGTGCCAACGGACAGGGGATAGGAAACACCATATATTTT
NA,TRBV5-6,TRBJ2-7,TRBD2,CASSGAGGPSYEQYF,TGTGCCAGCAGCGGAGCGGGAGGGCCGTCCTACGAGCAGTACTTC
NA,TRBV30,TRBJ2-2,TRBD2,CACKAGGGTGELFF,TGTGCCTGCAAAGCGGGGGGTGGCACCGGGGAGCTGTTTTTT
NA,TRBV28,TRBJ2-7,TRBD1,CASRGTGRTYEQYF,TGTGCCAGCAGGGGGACAGGGCGGACCTACGAGCAGTACTTC
NA,TRBV27,TRBJ2-3,TRBD2,CASSRGASGVADTQYF,TGTGCCAGCAGCCGAGGGGCTAGCGGGGTAGCAGATACGCAGTATTTT
NA,TRBV28,TRBJ1-4,NA,CASSFLMVEKLFF,TGTGCCAGCAGTTTTCTAATGGTTGAAAAACTGTTTTTT
NA,TRBV9,TRBJ1-2,TRBD1,CASSVATTGHGYTF,TGTGCCAGCAGCGTAGCCACGACAGGGCATGGCTACACCTTC
NA,TRBV4-3,TRBJ1-5,TRBD1,CASSQSLLSGTGDFQPQHF,TGCGCCAGCAGCCAATCCCTTCTCTCCGGGACAGGGGACTTTCAGCCCCAGCATTTT
NA,TRBV7-3,TRBJ2-7,TRBD1,CASSLTDRAEQYF,TGTGCCAGCAGCTTAACGGACAGGGCCGAGCAGTACTTC
NA,TRBV7-3,TRBJ2-2,TRBD1,CASSLRGQNLFANTGELFF,TGTGCCAGCAGCCTGAGGGGACAGAATCTTTTCGCGAACACCGGGGAGCTGTTTTTT
NA,TRBV4-2,TRBJ1-3,TRBD1,CASSQDWDSSGNTIYF,TGTGCCAGCAGCCAAGATTGGGACAGCTCTGGAAACACCATATATTTT
once,TRBV7-3,TRBJ1-1,NA,CASSLQGISTEAFF,TGTGCCAGCAGCTTACAGGGGATTTCCACTGAAGCTTTCTTT
NA,TRBV23-1,TRBJ2-2,NA,CASSQSGGPDTGELFF,TGCGCCAGCAGTCAATCGGGGGGGCCGGACACCGGGGAGCTGTTTTTT
once,TRBV20-1,TRBJ2-5,TRBD2,CCGGPETQYF,TGCTGCGGGGGGCCAGAGACCCAGTACTTC
NA,TRBV7-3,TRBJ2-5,TRBD2,CASSLGSSGGQETQYF,TGTGCCAGCAGCCTAGGGTCTAGCGGGGGACAAGAGACCCAGTACTTC
NA,TRBV6-1,TRBJ2-2,NA,CASTTGLFSGELFF,TGTGCCAGCACTACCGGACTATTCTCCGGGGAGCTGTTTTTT
NA,TRBV19,TRBJ2-1,TRBD2,CASTERGLAGVVEQFF,TGTGCCAGTACCGAAAGGGGACTAGCGGGAGTCGTTGAGCAGTTCTTC
few,TRBV7-3,TRBJ2-5,TRBD2,CASSMTSVETQYF,TGTGCCAGCAGCATGACTAGCGTAGAGACCCAGTACTTC
NA,TRBV5-8,TRBJ1-2,TRBD1,CASSLRQGSTLYGYTF,TGTGCCAGCAGCCTCCGACAGGGGTCGACCCTATATGGCTACACCTTC
NA,TRBV28,TRBJ1-2,TRBD1,CASRQGSYGYTF,TGTGCCAGCAGACAGGGGAGTTATGGCTACACCTTC
NA,TRBV18,TRBJ2-5,TRBD1,CASSPGQQETQYF,TGTGCCAGCTCACCGGGACAGCAAGAGACCCAGTACTTC
NA,TRBV20-1,TRBJ1-6,NA,CSARGPGPLHF,TGCAGTGCTAGAGGACCGGGACCCCTCCACTTT
NA,TRBV18,TRBJ1-5,TRBD1,CASSPGQGNQPQHF,TGTGCCAGCTCACCGGGACAGGGCAATCAGCCCCAGCACTTT
NA,TRBV13,TRBJ2-6,NA,CASSSLSGANGLTF,TGTGCCAGCAGCTCACTCTCTGGGGCCAACGGCCTGACTTTC
NA,TRBV2,TRBJ2-1,TRBD2,CASLRGGEQFF,TGTGCCAGCCTCCGGGGGGGCGAGCAGTTCTTC
NA,TRBV29-1,TRBJ2-1,NA,CSGGNYNEQFF,TGCAGCGGCGGAAACTACAATGAGCAGTTCTTC
NA,TRBV7-9,TRBJ2-3,NA,CASSFSGPRDTQYF,TGTGCCAGCAGCTTCTCAGGGCCCCGAGATACGCAGTATTTT
NA,TRBV6-1,TRBJ2-4,TRBD2,CASSEARAGTSAPKNIQYF,TGTGCCAGCAGTGAAGCCCGGGCAGGGACTAGCGCTCCCAAAAACATTCAGTACTTC
NA,TRBV25-1,TRBJ1-6,NA,CASSEARAHSPLHF,TGTGCCAGCAGTGAAGCGAGAGCCCATTCACCCCTCCACTTT
NA,TRBV19,TRBJ2-7,NA,CASSRPRDPYEQYF,TGTGCCAGTAGCAGGCCAAGAGACCCCTACGAGCAGTACTTC
NA,TRBV30,TRBJ1-1,TRBD1,CATATGDTEAFF,TGTGCCACAGCGACAGGGGACACTGAAGCTTTCTTT
NA,TRBV28,TRBJ2-2,TRBD2,CASSLLAGGTGELFF,TGTGCCAGCAGTTTATTGGCGGGAGGCACCGGGGAGCTGTTTTTT
NA,TRBV5-8,TRBJ2-3,NA,CATSLGGANTDTQYF,TGTGCCACCTCGCTAGGGGGGGCGAACACAGATACGCAGTATTTT
NA,TRBV11-2,TRBJ1-5,TRBD1,CASSLGGQGASQPQHF,TGTGCCAGCAGCTTAGGGGGACAGGGGGCTAGTCAGCCCCAGCATTTT
many,TRBV30,TRBJ2-7,TRBD2,CAWSPATREANEQYF,TGTGCCTGGAGTCCGGCTACGCGGGAGGCCAACGAGCAGTACTTC
NA,TRBV21-1,TRBJ1-5,NA,CASSKAGTDNEGNQPQHF,TGTGCCAGCAGCAAAGCCGGGACAGACAATGAAGGCAATCAGCCCCAGCATTTT
NA,TRBV5-6,TRBJ1-2,NA,CASSLGRADYGYTF,TGTGCCAGCAGCTTGGGGAGGGCTGACTATGGCTACACCTTC